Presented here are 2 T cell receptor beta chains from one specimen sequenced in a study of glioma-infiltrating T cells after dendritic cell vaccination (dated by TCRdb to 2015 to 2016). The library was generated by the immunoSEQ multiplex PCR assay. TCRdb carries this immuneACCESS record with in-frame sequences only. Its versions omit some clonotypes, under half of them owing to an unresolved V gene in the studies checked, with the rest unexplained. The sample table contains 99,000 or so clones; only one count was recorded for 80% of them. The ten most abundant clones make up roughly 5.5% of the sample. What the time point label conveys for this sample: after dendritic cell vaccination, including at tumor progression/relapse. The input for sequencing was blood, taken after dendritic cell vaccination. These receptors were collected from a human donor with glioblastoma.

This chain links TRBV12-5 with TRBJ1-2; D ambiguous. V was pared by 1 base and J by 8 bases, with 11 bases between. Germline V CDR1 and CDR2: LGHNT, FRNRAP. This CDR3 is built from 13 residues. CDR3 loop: CASGLDNGRGYTF. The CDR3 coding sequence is TGTGCTAGTGGTTTGGACAACGGGAGGGGCTACACCTTC.

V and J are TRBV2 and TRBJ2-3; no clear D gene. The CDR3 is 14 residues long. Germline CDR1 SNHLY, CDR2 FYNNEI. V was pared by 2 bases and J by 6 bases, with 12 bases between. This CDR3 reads CASSELELSDTQYF. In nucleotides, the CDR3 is TGTGCCAGCAGTGAACTAGAGTTATCGGATACGCAGTATTTT.